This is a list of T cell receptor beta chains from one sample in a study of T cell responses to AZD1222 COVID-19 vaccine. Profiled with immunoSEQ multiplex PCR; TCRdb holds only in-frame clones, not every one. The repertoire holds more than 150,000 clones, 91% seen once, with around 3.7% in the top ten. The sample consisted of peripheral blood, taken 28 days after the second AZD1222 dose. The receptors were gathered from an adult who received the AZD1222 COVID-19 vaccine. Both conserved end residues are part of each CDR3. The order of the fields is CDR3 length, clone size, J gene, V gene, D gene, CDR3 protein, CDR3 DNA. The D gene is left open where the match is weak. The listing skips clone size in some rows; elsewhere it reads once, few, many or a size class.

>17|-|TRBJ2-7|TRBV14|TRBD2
CASSQDLPWTSTYEQYF
TGTGCCAGCAGCCAAGATCTCCCCTGGACTAGCACCTACGAGCAGTACTTC
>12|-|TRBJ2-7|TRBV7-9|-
CASSLADHEQYF
TGTGCCAGCAGCTTAGCGGACCACGAGCAGTACTTC
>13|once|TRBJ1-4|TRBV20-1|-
CSASGVGGEKLFF
TGCAGTGCCAGTGGGGTGGGAGGTGAAAAACTGTTTTTT
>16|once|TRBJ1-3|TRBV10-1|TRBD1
CASSDGTGSSGNTIYF
TGCGCCAGCAGTGACGGGACAGGGAGCTCTGGAAACACCATATATTTT
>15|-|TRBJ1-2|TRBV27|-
CASSRSGALNYGYTF
TGTGCCAGCAGTCGATCAGGGGCCCTCAACTATGGCTACACCTTC
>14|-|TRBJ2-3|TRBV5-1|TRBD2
CASSLGLDGDTQYF
TGCGCCAGCAGCTTAGGACTAGATGGAGATACGCAGTATTTT
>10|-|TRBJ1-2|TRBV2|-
CASSEPAVTF
TGTGCCAGCAGTGAACCGGCAGTCACCTTC
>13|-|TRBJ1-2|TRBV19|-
CASSNQGSYGYTF
TGTGCCAGTAGTAACCAGGGAAGCTATGGCTACACCTTC
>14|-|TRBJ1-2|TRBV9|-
CASSESPLGYGYTF
TGTGCCAGCAGCGAGTCCCCCCTGGGCTATGGCTACACCTTC
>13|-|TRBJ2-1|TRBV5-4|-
CASSGLWGNEQFF
TGTGCCAGCAGCGGTCTGTGGGGCAATGAGCAGTTCTTC
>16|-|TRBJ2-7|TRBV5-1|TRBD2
CASSSTLAGGPYEQYF
TGCGCCAGCAGCTCCACACTAGCGGGAGGCCCCTACGAGCAGTACTTC
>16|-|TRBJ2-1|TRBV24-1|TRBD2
CATSDQGLAGVNEQFF
TGTGCCACCAGTGATCAGGGACTAGCGGGAGTGAATGAGCAGTTCTTC
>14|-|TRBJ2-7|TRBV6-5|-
CASSYGGQTYEQYF
TGTGCCAGCAGTTACGGTGGACAGACCTACGAGCAGTACTTC
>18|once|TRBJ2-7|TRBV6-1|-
CASSEGRWKAVVSYEQYF
TGTGCCAGCAGTGAAGGGAGGTGGAAGGCCGTCGTATCCTACGAGCAGTACTTC
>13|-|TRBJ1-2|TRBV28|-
CASSLKGGYGYTF
TGTGCCAGCAGTTTAAAAGGGGGGTATGGCTACACCTTC
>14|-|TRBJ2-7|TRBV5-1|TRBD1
CASSGWTGSGEQYF
TGCGCCAGCAGCGGATGGACAGGGTCTGGGGAGCAGTACTTC
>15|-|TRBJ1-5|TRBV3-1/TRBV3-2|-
CASSQDRNQGQPQHF
TGTGCCAGCAGCCAAGACCGGAACCAGGGTCAGCCCCAGCATTTT
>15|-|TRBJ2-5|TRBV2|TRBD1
CASRGTGGRQETQYF
TGTGCCAGCAGGGGGACAGGGGGTCGCCAAGAGACCCAGTACTTC
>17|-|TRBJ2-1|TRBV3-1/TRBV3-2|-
CASSQVSLGKRYNEQFF
TGTGCCAGCAGCCAAGTCTCGCTGGGGAAGAGGTACAATGAGCAGTTCTTC
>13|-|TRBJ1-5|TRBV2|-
CASQTASNQPQHF
TGTGCCAGCCAGACAGCTAGCAATCAGCCCCAGCATTTT
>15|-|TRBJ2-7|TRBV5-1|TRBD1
CASSLIAGGTYEQYF
TGCGCCAGCAGCTTAATAGCAGGGGGCACCTACGAGCAGTACTTC
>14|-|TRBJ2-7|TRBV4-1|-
CASSSSGNTYEQYF
TGCGCCAGCAGCTCCAGCGGTAATACCTACGAGCAGTACTTC
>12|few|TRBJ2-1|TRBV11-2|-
CASSSDGYEQFF
TGTGCCAGCAGCTCGGACGGGTATGAGCAGTTCTTC
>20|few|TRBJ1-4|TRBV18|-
CASSPRLPGGPQDPNEKLFF
TGTGCCAGCTCACCGAGGCTTCCGGGGGGCCCCCAGGACCCTAATGAAAAACTGTTTTTT
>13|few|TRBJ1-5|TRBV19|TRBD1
CASSGQVNQPQHF
TGTGCCAGTAGTGGACAGGTTAATCAGCCCCAGCATTTT
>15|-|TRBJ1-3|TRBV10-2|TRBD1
CASSESAQGADTIYF
TGCGCCAGCAGTGAGTCGGCACAGGGGGCCGACACCATATATTTT
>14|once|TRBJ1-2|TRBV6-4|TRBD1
CASSAGTGHYGYTF
TGTGCCAGCAGTGCCGGGACAGGGCACTATGGCTACACCTTC
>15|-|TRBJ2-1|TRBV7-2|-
CASSLELPPRGEQFF
TGTGCCAGCAGCTTAGAATTGCCCCCGAGGGGGGAGCAGTTCTTC
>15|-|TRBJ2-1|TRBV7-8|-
CASSLNQGGFDEQFF
TGTGCCAGCAGCTTAAATCAGGGGGGTTTCGATGAGCAGTTCTTC
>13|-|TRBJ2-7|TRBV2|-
CASTGTDAYEQYF
TGTGCCAGCACCGGGACGGACGCCTACGAGCAGTACTTC
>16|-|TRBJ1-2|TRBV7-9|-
CASSPWGAGNNYGYTF
TGTGCCAGCAGCCCATGGGGGGCAGGGAATAACTATGGCTACACCTTC
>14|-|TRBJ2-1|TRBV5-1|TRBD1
CASSLWDSYNEQFF
TGCGCCAGCAGCTTGTGGGACAGCTACAATGAGCAGTTCTTC
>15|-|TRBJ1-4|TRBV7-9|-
CASSFTQSGGEKLFF
TGTGCCAGCAGCTTTACTCAATCCGGGGGGGAAAAACTGTTTTTT
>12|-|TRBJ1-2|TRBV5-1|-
CASSWPPYGYTF
TGCGCCAGCAGCTGGCCGCCCTATGGCTACACCTTC